The clone carrying this TCR beta chain occurred many times. This sample was taken from a study of CD8 T cells in ankylosing spondylitis. TCRdb passed the 5' RACE reads through MiXCR, listing each CDR3 protein once. The table records about 340,000 distinct CDR3 sequences, 14% to 15% of them present only once. The germline CDR1 and CDR2 sequences are LGHDT and YNNKEL (reference sequence). CDR3 length: 17 amino acids. V was pared by 0 bases and J by 4 bases, with 7 bases of the junction left unmatched. The sequencing input was blood, either unsorted or a sorted T cell fraction (not recorded which). The gene calls are TRBV3-1 and TRBJ2-2; 8 nucleotides agree with TRBD2. The TCR was taken from a male donor with ankylosing spondylitis or in good health (not recorded which). The CDR3 DNA is TGTGCCAGCAGCCAAGACTGGCGGGGGGCGACCACCGGGGAGCTGTTTTTT. Residues: CASSQDWRGATTGELFF.